The 14 T cell receptor beta chains below come from one sample, sequenced in a study of T cells in Graves' hyperthyroidism and ophthalmopathy. TCR beta CDR3 sequences were amplified from RNA transcripts. An initial round of RT-PCR targeting the TCR CDR3 relied on the HTBI primer set. TCRdb passed the multiplex PCR reads through MiXCR, listing each CDR3 protein once. The table has about 560,000 distinct CDR3 sequences, about 14% seen once. The sample taken for sequencing was blood. The receptor source for this set is a woman between 35 and 50 years old with Graves' hyperthyroidism.

This clonotype has a handful of counts. This chain joins TRBV20-1 and TRBJ2-3, with TRBD2 identical over 8 bases. Per germline, CDR1 DFQATT and CDR2 SNEGSKA (reference sequence). V shed 0 bases, J shed 5 bases, and the junction held 10 bases outside the gene matches. CDR3 length equals 16 residues. DNA for the CDR3: TGCAGTGCTAGAGATCTACGGGAGGGCCCTCTAGATACGCAGTATTTT. Protein product: CSARDLREGPLDTQYF.

A few counts support this clonotype. This chain uses TRBV11-3 with TRBJ2-3, with 11 positions matching TRBD2. The CDR3 is made up of 18 amino acids. Losses at the gene ends were 1 base for V and 0 bases for J; bases not matched to a gene: 6. The germline V gene encodes CDR1 SGHNT and CDR2 YENEEA. The CDR3 region is CASSLALLAGGSTDTQYF. The CDR3 DNA reads TGTGCCAGCAGCTTAGCCCTCTTAGCGGGAGGGAGCACAGATACGCAGTATTTT.

This clonotype was counted ten times or more. The rearrangement uses TRBV5-1 and TRBJ2-3; unclear D gene. Germline loops: CDR1 SGHRS, CDR2 YFSETQ. V gave up 3 bases and J gave up 0 bases, with 11 bases separating them. The CDR3 contains 15 residues. The CDR3 nucleotides are TGCGCCAGCAGCTATCCGATAGGGAGCACAGATACGCAGTATTTT. As protein: CASSYPIGSTDTQYF.

This clonotype was seen many times. The rearrangement uses TRBV28 and TRBJ2-7; TRBD1 might be the D (6 bases). From germline, CDR1 is MDHEN and CDR2 SYDVKM. V gave up 5 bases and J gave up 3 bases, with 17 bases separating them. The CDR3 covers 15 residues. The CDR3 DNA reads TGTGCCAGCAGTACTTCATCCGGGACATTCTACGAGCAGTACTTC. Residues: CASSTSSGTFYEQYF.

This clonotype was seen a few times. This chain links TRBV6-1 with TRBJ1-3; D possibly corresponds to TRBD1 (6 bases). The CDR3 has 14 amino acids. Germline assignment: CDR1 MNHNS and CDR2 SASEGT. V dropped 7 bases and J dropped 0 bases, with 10 bases sitting between them. CDR3 sequence reads: CASKTGSSGNTIYF. CDR3 coding DNA: TGTGCCAGCAAAACAGGGAGCTCTGGAAACACCATATATTTT.

In this sample, this clonotype turned up many times. The chain couples TRBV7-2 to TRBJ2-7; no firm D call. This CDR3 region has 16 residues. V lost 0 bases and J lost 3, with 15 bases in between. CDR1 and CDR2 from the germline V gene are SGHTA and FQGNSA. CDR3: CASSLALETQSYEQYF. The CDR3 DNA sequence: TGTGCCAGCAGCTTAGCGCTAGAGACACAGAGCTACGAGCAGTACTTC.

The rearrangement links TRBV7-9 to TRBJ1-4, with D maybe TRBD1 (6 bases). V lost 4 bases to trimming and J lost 9 bases, with 21 bases between them. This CDR3 has 16 residues. Germline V gene sequence: CDR1 SEHNR, CDR2 FQNEAQ (reference sequence). The CDR3 coding sequence is TGTGCCAGCAGCTCAACAGGGAGAAGAGGCATGAAAAAACTGTTTTTT. Protein product: CASSSTGRRGMKKLFF.

The chain is built from TRBV11-2 and TRBJ2-5; a possible D gene is TRBD1 (5 bases). The CDR3 contains 17 residues. Per the germline V gene, CDR1 is SGHAT and CDR2 is FQNNGV. V lost 2 bases, J lost 5 bases, and 21 bases lay in between. The CDR3 here is CASSLPAGFVSGETQYF. The CDR3 DNA reads TGTGCCAGCAGCTTACCGGCAGGGTTTGTAAGTGGGGAGACCCAGTACTTC.

V is TRBV20-1 and J is TRBJ2-3, with TRBD2 matching 9 bases. The germline V gene has CDR1 DFQATT and CDR2 SNEGSKA (reference sequence). J lost 4 bases, V lost 5 bases, and 10 bases had no gene match. CDR3 length equals 15 residues. CDR3 DNA sequence: TGCAGTGCTTCACTTAGCGGGAGTCTTGCAGATACGCAGTATTTT. Its protein product is CSASLSGSLADTQYF.

This clonotype was recorded many times. The chain employs TRBV12-3 or TRBV12-4 and TRBJ2-3, with 7 bases fitting TRBD1. The CDR3 sequence is 14 residues long. J lost 4 bases, V lost 4 bases, and 5 bases had no gene match. The CDR3 nucleotides are TGTGCCAGCAGTTGGACAGGCCTATCAGATACGCAGTATTTT. It specifies CASSWTGLSDTQYF.

Only a few counts were recorded for this clonotype. The chain recombines TRBV5-1 with TRBJ2-7, with 12 positions matching TRBD1. CDR1 and CDR2 (germline): SGHRS, YFSETQ. The CDR3 covers 19 residues. The V and J ends lost 0 bases and 2 bases, in that order; junction bases with no gene match: 12. The DNA of the CDR3 is TGCGCCAGCAGCTTGGCCGGAGGGACAGGGGGCCGGCGGACCTACGAGCAGTACTTC. Encoded protein: CASSLAGGTGGRRTYEQYF.

This clonotype was found many times. The chain's CDR3 is CASRSGTSGSYEQYF. The CDR3 DNA reads as TGTGCCAGCAGAAGCGGGACTAGCGGGAGCTACGAGCAGTACTTC. The V and J genes are TRBV28 and TRBJ2-7; 14 nucleotides match TRBD2. This CDR3 comprises 15 residues. Germline values: CDR1 MDHEN, CDR2 SYDVKM. J gave up 3 bases and V 6 bases, and 4 bases lay outside the gene matches.

The rearrangement uses TRBV25-1 and TRBJ2-1; TRBD1 aligns across 8 bases. Germline values: CDR1 MGHDK, CDR2 SYGVNS. J lost 7 bases, V lost 8 bases, and 13 bases had no gene match. The CDR3 runs 15 residues. CDR3 protein: CASDRGRGLGNEQFF. In DNA, the CDR3 is TGTGCCAGCGACAGGGGCAGGGGGCTGGGGAATGAGCAGTTCTTC.

This clonotype has at least ten counts. The V gene is TRBV20-1, the J gene TRBJ2-5; 10 bases fit TRBD2. This CDR3 is built from 13 residues. V gave up 6 bases and J gave up 4 bases; unmatched junction bases: 5. Germline CDR1 reads DFQATT; CDR2 reads SNEGSKA (reference sequence). The CDR3 DNA is TGCAGTGCCCGAGGGACTAGCGTAGAGACCCAGTACTTC. This gives the protein CSARGTSVETQYF.